This T cell receptor (beta chain) comes out of a study of cytomegalovirus exposure and HLA in healthy donors. Points from the study as a whole: Other equally common chains were less clonally expanded than HLA-associated TCR beta chains, a later analysis showed. Across donors, sequencing depth was assumed by presence/absence analyses to be roughly uniform.

On this clone itself: Its antigen remains unidentified.

PCR involved 60 Vbeta and 13 Jbeta primers. TCRdb keeps only in-frame clones here, not all; method: immunoSEQ multiplex PCR. The top ten hold 1.2% of the sample, which has about 130,000 clones, 70% to 80% seen once. Germline V gene sequence: CDR1 MNHEY, CDR2 SMNVEV (reference sequence). This CDR3 has 16 amino acids. The junction had 11 bases not matched to a gene; V was cut back by 6 bases and J by 7 bases. This sequence joins TRBV27 and TRBJ2-1; 11 nucleotides align to TRBD2. This receptor was taken from a man between 45 and 60 years old in good health and CMV-seronegative. Sequencing input: PBMCs. This CDR3 is CASSLYSGRARNEQFF. The CDR3 DNA is TGTGCCAGCAGCCTATATAGCGGGAGGGCTAGAAATGAGCAGTTCTTC.